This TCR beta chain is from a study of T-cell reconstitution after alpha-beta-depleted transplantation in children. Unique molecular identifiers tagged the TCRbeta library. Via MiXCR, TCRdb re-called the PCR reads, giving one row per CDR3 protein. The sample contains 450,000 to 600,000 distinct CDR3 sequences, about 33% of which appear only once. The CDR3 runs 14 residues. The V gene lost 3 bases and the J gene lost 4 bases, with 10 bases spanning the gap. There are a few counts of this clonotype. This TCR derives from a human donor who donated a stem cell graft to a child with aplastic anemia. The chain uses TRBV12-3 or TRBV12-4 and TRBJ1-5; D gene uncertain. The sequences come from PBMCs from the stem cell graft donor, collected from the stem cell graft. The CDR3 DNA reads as TGTGCCAGCAGTTTTCAAACCAGTAATCAGCCCCAGCATTTT. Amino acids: CASSFQTSNQPQHF.